These 24 T cell receptor beta chains share one sample of origin, sequenced in a study of blood T cell repertoires in COVID-19. Clones were read by immunoSEQ multiplex PCR, and TCRdb kept only the in-frame ones, dropping some. The repertoire holds 200,000 to 300,000 clones, around 90% seen once, with around 0.9% in the top ten. What was sequenced was peripheral blood. All receptors come from a man aged 25-45 years with COVID-19, enrolled during active disease.

This clone was picked up one time. The rearrangement joins TRBV7-9 to TRBJ1-5, with unresolved D. Per germline, CDR1 SEHNR and CDR2 FQNEAQ (reference sequence). Trimming took off 1 base at V and 3 bases at J, with 7 bases between the two ends. The CDR3 consists of 14 residues. In DNA form, the CDR3 reads TGTGCCAGCAGCTTAGGGGCCACCAATCAGCCCCAGCATTTT. Translated: CASSLGATNQPQHF.

V is TRBV7-9 and J is TRBJ2-7; 8 nucleotides match TRBD1. V was clipped by 5 bases and J by 4 bases; unmatched bases: 10. This CDR3 spans 15 amino acids. CDR1 is SEHNR, CDR2 FQNEAQ, per germline (reference sequence). The CDR3 DNA is TGTGCCAGCAGCGCTGTACAGGGGGTTACGTACGAGCAGTACTTC. This codes for CASSAVQGVTYEQYF.

The chain joins TRBV2 to TRBJ1-6, with D perhaps matching TRBD1 (5 bases). V lost 6 bases, J lost 6 bases, and 15 bases lay in between. Per germline, CDR1 SNHLY and CDR2 FYNNEI. The CDR3 spans 15 residues. The CDR3 DNA is TGTGCCAGCAGCCCGAACGGGGGACTTAATTCACCCCTCCACTTT. It specifies CASSPNGGLNSPLHF.

The gene calls are TRBV19 and TRBJ2-5; 9 bases agree with TRBD2. Trimming cost V 0 bases and J 5 bases; bases outside gene matches: 7. Per germline, CDR1 LNHDA and CDR2 SQIVND (reference sequence). The CDR3 covers 16 residues. Written as DNA, the CDR3 is TGTGCCAGTAGTATAGAAGGCGGGGGGGCCTTTGAGACCCAGTACTTC. This translates into CASSIEGGGAFETQYF.

The rearrangement joins TRBV19 to TRBJ1-3; D is possibly TRBD1 (6 bases). The germline V gene encodes CDR1 LNHDA and CDR2 SQIVND (reference sequence). The CDR3 is made up of 15 amino acids. Trimming pared 8 bases from V and 2 bases from J, leaving 16 bases between. DNA for the CDR3: TGTGCCAGTCGGAACCCAGGGGTAACTGGAAACACCATATATTTT. Translation gives CASRNPGVTGNTIYF.

The rearrangement uses TRBV2 and TRBJ1-2, with 7 bases that match TRBD1. Trimming took 8 bases from V and 8 from J; bases not matched to a gene: 11. CDR3 length equals 13 residues. Germline CDR1 SNHLY, CDR2 FYNNEI. CDR3 in DNA: TGTGCCAGCTGCTGGGACAGATCATCGGGCTACACCTTC. Protein sequence: CASCWDRSSGYTF.

The chain couples TRBV7-9 to TRBJ2-3; perhaps TRBD1 as D (5 bases). This CDR3 contains 18 residues. Looked up from germline, CDR1 is SEHNR and CDR2 is FQNEAQ (reference sequence). Trimming removed 0 bases at V and 2 bases at J, with 18 bases between. CDR3 DNA: TGTGCCAGCAGCTTAGCCGGTAGGGGCACAACGATCACAGATACGCAGTATTTT. This translates into CASSLAGRGTTITDTQYF.

The chain links TRBV7-2 to TRBJ2-5; 10 bases map to TRBD1. V lost 2 bases, J lost 5 bases, and 8 bases stayed unmatched. The CDR3 spans 16 residues. Per the germline V gene, CDR1 is SGHTA and CDR2 is FQGNSA. CDR3 coding DNA: TGTGCCAGCAGCTTACTACCGGGACAGGGGAGGGAGACCCAGTACTTC. Its translation: CASSLLPGQGRETQYF.

The chain links TRBV25-1 to TRBJ2-7, with 7 bases matching TRBD1. The CDR3 has 14 amino acids. V shed 4 bases, J shed 2 bases, and the junction held 5 bases outside the gene matches. Germline values: CDR1 MGHDK, CDR2 SYGVNS. The CDR3 spells CASSGDRYPYEQYF. CDR3 coding DNA: TGTGCCAGCAGTGGGGACAGATACCCCTACGAGCAGTACTTC.

The rearrangement uses TRBV19 and TRBJ1-5; 9 bases match TRBD1. CDR1 is LNHDA, CDR2 SQIVND, per germline (reference sequence). Trimming at V came to 6 bases and at J to 3 bases, leaving 3 bases not matched to a gene. This CDR3 is built from 14 residues. The CDR3 sequence is CASSRDRVNQPQHF. The CDR3 DNA sequence: TGTGCCAGTAGCCGGGACAGGGTCAATCAGCCCCAGCATTTT.

This chain joins TRBV4-1 and TRBJ2-7; a weak D match, TRBD2 (5 bases). This CDR3 has 15 residues. Germline-derived CDR1 and CDR2 are MGHRA and YSYEKL. Trimming removed 0 bases at V and 3 bases at J, with 12 bases between. CDR3 in amino acids: CASSQDPGSGYEQYF. For the CDR3, the DNA is TGCGCCAGCAGCCAAGATCCGGGGAGCGGCTACGAGCAGTACTTC.

The rearrangement joins TRBV11-3 to TRBJ2-3; TRBD1 is a possible D gene (5 bases). V shed 3 bases and J shed 5 bases, with 12 bases lying between them. The CDR3 loop spans 14 amino acids. The germline CDR1 and CDR2 sequences are SGHNT and YENEEA. As DNA, the CDR3 is TGTGCCAGCAGCTTCGGGCAGGGCAGAGATACGCAGTATTTT. Its translation: CASSFGQGRDTQYF.

In this sample, this clone turned up once. This chain uses TRBV10-1 with TRBJ2-3; D perhaps matches TRBD1 (6 bases). V was clipped by 2 bases and J by 3 bases, with 9 bases between them. Germline V gives CDR1 WNHNN, CDR2 SYGVQD (reference sequence). This CDR3 region has 14 residues. CDR3 region: CASSEGGSTDTQYF. The CDR3 DNA sequence: TGCGCCAGCAGTGAGGGGGGCTCGACAGATACGCAGTATTTT.

The rearrangement links TRBV4-1 to TRBJ1-3, with D tentatively TRBD1 (5 bases). Germline V gives CDR1 MGHRA, CDR2 YSYEKL. Trimming left V 1 base short and J 0 bases short, with 19 bases between. CDR3 length equals 19 residues. The CDR3 DNA is TGCGCCAGCAGCCAAGTCGTGGGACTTATGGCCGACTCTGGAAACACCATATATTTT. Translating gives CASSQVVGLMADSGNTIYF.

In its sample, this clone was seen a few times. As DNA, the CDR3 is TGTGCCAGCAGCTGGACTAGCGGGGCTAATGAGCAGTTCTTC. As protein: CASSWTSGANEQFF. The chain carries TRBV3-1 (or the pseudogene TRBV3-2) and TRBJ2-1; TRBD2 aligns across 12 bases. J was trimmed by 7 bases and V by 5 bases; bases with no gene match: 3. Germline-derived CDR1 and CDR2 are LGHDT and YNNKEL (reference sequence). The CDR3 contains 14 residues.

This rearrangement joins TRBV5-5 to TRBJ1-2, with TRBD1 as a possible D gene (6 bases). Germline loops: CDR1 SGHKS, CDR2 YYEKEE (reference sequence). The CDR3 spans 14 residues. V shed 1 base and J shed 11 bases, with 18 bases lying between them. The chain's CDR3 is CASSLRGYLSRYTF. In DNA form, the CDR3 reads TGTGCCAGCAGCTTGAGGGGGTACCTCTCTAGGTACACCTTC.

The chain recombines TRBV5-1 with TRBJ2-7; 9 nucleotides agree with TRBD1. This CDR3 comprises 14 residues. Trimming took 0 bases from V and 7 from J; bases not matched to a gene: 5. Per the germline V gene, CDR1 is SGHRS and CDR2 is YFSETQ. The CDR3: CASSLAGQGDEQYF. CDR3 in DNA: TGCGCCAGCAGCTTGGCGGGACAGGGAGATGAGCAGTACTTC.

This sequence joins TRBV4-1 and TRBJ1-1, with 11 bases fitting TRBD1. Losses at the gene ends were 4 bases for V and 1 base for J; bases not matched to a gene: 5. CDR1 is MGHRA and CDR2 is YSYEKL in the germline V gene. The CDR3 consists of 16 residues. The CDR3 DNA sequence: TGCGCCAGCAGCCGAGGACAGGGGGCAGGGAACACTGAAGCTTTCTTT. Translating gives CASSRGQGAGNTEAFF.

This clone has a single count. The chain couples TRBV6-2 or TRBV6-3 to TRBJ2-7, with D possibly TRBD1 on 6 matching bases. Germline V gene data show CDR1 as MNHEY and CDR2 as SVGEGT. The CDR3 spans 15 residues. V lost 5 bases to trimming and J lost 3 bases, with 17 bases between them. As DNA, the CDR3 is TGTGCCAGCAGTCCGGGACCGACAGGTTACTACGAGCAGTACTTC. This encodes CASSPGPTGYYEQYF.

The rearrangement links TRBV10-3 to TRBJ1-3; D uncertain. The V end was cut by 6 bases, the J end by 0 bases, with 18 bases between. The CDR3 runs to 17 residues. Germline V gene lookup returns CDR1 ENHRY and CDR2 SYGVKD. This chain's CDR3 is CAISPFTRRDSGNTIYF. The CDR3 bases are TGTGCCATCAGCCCGTTCACCCGACGGGACTCTGGAAACACCATATATTTT.

This clone has just a few counts. J is TRBJ2-7 and V is TRBV6-2 or TRBV6-3; TRBD1 might be the D (5 bases). Germline V gives CDR1 MNHEY, CDR2 SVGEGT. V shed 5 bases and J shed 4 bases, with 12 bases lying between them. The CDR3 contains 13 residues. The CDR3: CASSRAGIYEQYF. The CDR3 bases are TGTGCCAGCAGTCGCGCAGGGATATACGAGCAGTACTTC.

This clone was detected only once. The CDR3 DNA reads as TGTGCCAGCAGCGGTCAAACAGGGGCAGGAACTGAAGCTTTCTTT. Protein product: CASSGQTGAGTEAFF. The genes are TRBV14 and TRBJ1-1, with TRBD1 identical over 7 bases. Germline assignment: CDR1 SGHDN and CDR2 FVKESK. The length of the CDR3 is 15 residues. The trim removed 5 bases at V and 5 bases at J, leaving 11 bases unmatched.

The gene calls are TRBV3-1 (or the pseudogene TRBV3-2) and TRBJ2-6, with 12 bases lining up with TRBD1. The V gene end was trimmed by 6 bases and the J gene end by 4 bases; junction bases not matched to a gene: 7. The CDR3 loop spans 17 amino acids. In germline, CDR1 is LGHDT, CDR2 YNNKEL (reference sequence). Here the CDR3 reads CASSRGTGGRGANVLTF. CDR3 coding DNA: TGTGCCAGCAGTCGAGGGACAGGGGGCAGGGGGGCCAACGTCCTGACTTTC.

This clone has a single count. CDR3 region: CASSLTLGAGELFF. The CDR3 nucleotides are TGTGCCAGCAGCTTAACTCTAGGGGCCGGGGAGCTGTTTTTT. The chain couples TRBV11-2 to TRBJ2-2, with D possibly matching TRBD1 (5 bases). The germline V gene has CDR1 SGHAT and CDR2 FQNNGV. Trimming pared 2 bases from V and 6 bases from J, leaving 10 bases between. This CDR3 is built from 14 residues.